This TCR beta chain was obtained from a study of cytotoxic CD8 clonotypes in ibrutinib-treated CLL. The study, taken as a whole, reports: Patients had baseline clonality above age-matched healthy donors, and this clonality moved with circulating CD8+ T-cell counts.

This CDR3 region has 15 residues. Trimming left V 0 bases short and J 3 bases short, with 11 bases between. The germline gives CDR1 SQVTM, CDR2 ANQGSEA. Only a few counts were recorded for this clone. The antigen remains undetermined. The table came from immunoSEQ multiplex PCR; TCRdb's copy has only in-frame clones and leaves some out. The sample shows approximately 330,000 clones, approximately 80% of them seen only once. This clonotype was sampled from a human donor with chronic lymphocytic leukemia. The J gene is TRBJ1-4, the V gene TRBV29-1; D remains unclear. The material sequenced was PBMCs, taken before ibrutinib treatment. CDR3 DNA: TGCAGCGTTGAAGATCTTTCCGGGTCTAATGAAAAACTGTTTTTT. Its translation: CSVEDLSGSNEKLFF.